The 18 T cell receptor beta chains below come from one sample, sequenced in a study of blood T cell repertoires in COVID-19. Assay: immunoSEQ multiplex PCR; the TCRdb copy retains only in-frame clones and omits some. The sample records roughly 260,000 clones, around 90% being singletons. What was sequenced was peripheral blood. The receptors here all came from a man aged 55 to 69 who had recovered from COVID-19.

This chain's CDR3 is CASSPEGPLTGGLNTEAFF. Here the CDR3 DNA reads TGTGCCAGCAGTCCCGAAGGCCCCCTGACAGGGGGACTAAACACTGAAGCTTTCTTT. This chain connects TRBV6-6 to TRBJ1-1, with 9 bases lining up with TRBD1. This CDR3 contains 19 residues. V lost 5 bases to trimming and J lost 2 bases; unmatched junction nucleotides: 18. CDR1 and CDR2 (germline): MNHNY, SVGAGI (reference sequence).

This chain links TRBV9 with TRBJ1-1, with TRBD1 matching over 8 bases. Trimming at V came to 4 bases and at J to 3 bases, leaving 8 bases not matched to a gene. Germline V gives CDR1 SGDLS, CDR2 YYNGEE. The CDR3 runs to 15 residues. The chain's CDR3 is CASSKYRGTDTEAFF. The CDR3 DNA is TGTGCCAGCAGCAAATACAGGGGGACGGACACTGAAGCTTTCTTT.

J is TRBJ2-7 and V is TRBV12-3 or TRBV12-4; D may be TRBD1 (5 bases). The CDR3 runs to 13 residues. The V end lost 6 bases, the J end lost 0 bases, and 9 bases lay between the germline ends. The DNA of the CDR3 is TGTGCCAGCAGGCTGGGGCCCTCCTACGAGCAGTACTTC. It encodes CASRLGPSYEQYF.

The CDR3 protein is CASSLTGTSGGEDTQYF. CDR3 DNA: TGCGCCAGCAGCTTAACCGGGACTAGCGGGGGGGAAGATACGCAGTATTTT. V and J are TRBV5-1 and TRBJ2-3; 16 positions agree with TRBD2. Germline CDR1 and CDR2: SGHRS and YFSETQ. The J segment lost 5 bases and the V segment lost 2 bases, leaving 5 bases of the junction unmatched. This CDR3 is 17 amino acids long. Supplemented by reference TRBV5-1 and TRBJ2-3, the full variable domain reads KAGVTQTPRYLIKTRGQQVTLSCSPISGHRSVSWYQQTPGQGLQFLFEYFSETQRNKGNFPGRFSGRQFSNSRSEMNVSTLELGDSALYLCASSLTGTSGGEDTQYFGPGTRLTVL.

Here the CDR3 DNA reads TGCGCCAGCAGATCGGGTACGGGAGCCTACGAGCAGTACTTC. Protein: CASRSGTGAYEQYF. The chain joins TRBV10-2 to TRBJ2-7; D may be TRBD2 (6 bases). The CDR3 length is 14 residues. Germline CDR1 and CDR2: WSHSY and SAAADI. V was trimmed by 6 bases and J by 2 bases, leaving 14 bases between them.

V is TRBV12-5 and J is TRBJ2-1; 8 nucleotides agree with TRBD1. Germline CDR1 LGHNT, CDR2 FRNRAP. The CDR3 loop spans 14 amino acids. Trimming cost V 6 bases and J 4 bases; bases outside gene matches: 5. CDR3 sequence reads: CASGQGARYNEQFF. The CDR3 DNA reads TGTGCTAGTGGGCAGGGGGCTAGGTACAATGAGCAGTTCTTC.

CDR3 in amino acids: CASSQVSGEQYF. In nucleotides, the CDR3 is TGTGCCAGCAGCCAGGTCAGCGGTGAGCAGTACTTC. V and J are TRBV7-9 and TRBJ2-7; D is possibly TRBD2 (5 bases). Trimming cost V 5 bases and J 7 bases, with 12 bases left between them. The germline CDR1 and CDR2 sequences are SEHNR and FQNEAQ (reference sequence). The length of the CDR3 is 12 residues.

This chain joins TRBV11-3 and TRBJ2-3; 9 positions match TRBD2. This CDR3 contains 17 residues. The germline gives CDR1 SGHNT, CDR2 YENEEA. With 1 base clipped from V and 1 base from J, the junction kept 6 bases outside the gene matches. The CDR3 DNA is TGTGCCAGCAGCTTAGTTTTAGCGGGGGCCGGCACAGATACGCAGTATTTT. Protein sequence: CASSLVLAGAGTDTQYF.

The chain couples TRBV6-1 to TRBJ2-7; 11 nucleotides align to TRBD1. This CDR3 region has 17 residues. The germline gives CDR1 MNHNS, CDR2 SASEGT. V was clipped by 4 bases and J by 3 bases; unmatched bases: 11. CDR3 in amino acids: CASSGRDRGYDFYEQYF. The CDR3 DNA sequence: TGTGCCAGCAGTGGGAGGGACAGGGGGTATGACTTCTACGAGCAGTACTTC.

This chain uses TRBV18 with TRBJ2-5; D is unclear. The CDR3 loop spans 15 amino acids. The V gene's germline CDR1 is KGHSH and CDR2 LQKENI. The V gene lost 0 bases and the J gene lost 5 bases, with 13 bases spanning the gap. CDR3 in amino acids: CASSPPSSRYETQYF. The DNA of the CDR3 is TGTGCCAGCTCACCACCTTCAAGTCGGTATGAGACCCAGTACTTC.

The J gene is TRBJ1-4, the V gene TRBV27; a weak D match, TRBD1 (5 bases). The V gene lost 6 bases and the J gene lost 0 bases, with 20 bases spanning the gap. Germline values: CDR1 MNHEY, CDR2 SMNVEV (reference sequence). This CDR3 has 18 amino acids. The CDR3 sequence is CASRRRGGADATNEKLFF. CDR3 DNA sequence: TGTGCCAGCAGGAGGCGGGGTGGGGCCGATGCAACTAATGAAAAACTGTTTTTT.

The V gene is TRBV7-3, the J gene TRBJ2-7, with 9 nucleotides matching TRBD1. Germline CDR1 and CDR2: SGHTA and FQGTGA. The CDR3 has 15 amino acids. Trimming removed 5 bases from V and 4 bases from J; junction bases left unmatched: 9. CDR3 sequence reads: CASSTGGTGTYEQYF. The CDR3 DNA reads as TGTGCCAGCAGCACCGGCGGGACAGGGACATACGAGCAGTACTTC.

A single count supports this clone. The chain couples TRBV27 to TRBJ2-7, with 13 bases lining up with TRBD2. Trimming took 7 bases from V and 3 from J; bases not matched to a gene: 21. The CDR3 sequence is 20 residues long. Germline V gene data show CDR1 as MNHEY and CDR2 as SMNVEV (reference sequence). CDR3 protein: CASILKLPGTSGETRYEQYF. In DNA form, the CDR3 reads TGTGCCAGCATCCTAAAACTACCCGGGACTAGCGGGGAAACTCGCTACGAGCAGTACTTC.

V is TRBV11-2 and J is TRBJ2-7; D might be TRBD2 (7 bases). The germline V and J ends were trimmed by 5 bases and 5 bases, with 19 bases remaining between them. Germline lookup yields CDR1 SGHAT and CDR2 FQNNGV. This CDR3 is 15 amino acids long. CDR3 in DNA: TGTGCCAGCAGCCCCGCCCGGGGGGCGGTCAACGAGCAGTACTTC. Encoded protein: CASSPARGAVNEQYF.

This chain joins TRBV9 and TRBJ2-1, with 10 bases lining up with TRBD2. This CDR3 has 15 residues. J lost 9 bases, V lost 2 bases, and 8 bases had no gene match. The germline V gene has CDR1 SGDLS and CDR2 YYNGEE. In nucleotides, the CDR3 is TGTGCCAGCAGCGTCATGAGCGGGGGGGCCGTTGAGCAGTTCTTC. Translated, it gives CASSVMSGGAVEQFF.

The chain has TRBV6-6 and TRBJ2-7; D may be TRBD1 (5 bases). This CDR3 comprises 15 residues. Trimming shortened V by 4 bases and J by 4 bases, and 17 bases separated the two germline ends. The germline gives CDR1 MNHNY, CDR2 SVGAGI (reference sequence). The CDR3 reads CASSSSLGRTYEQYF. In nucleotides, the CDR3 is TGTGCCAGCAGTTCCTCCTTGGGGCGGACGTACGAGCAGTACTTC.

This clone has a handful of counts. CDR3 region: CASSLGLPSYEQYF. The CDR3 coding sequence is TGTGCCAGCAGCCTGGGACTGCCATCCTACGAGCAGTACTTC. The chain couples TRBV14 to TRBJ2-7, with TRBD2 as a possible D gene (6 bases). Trimming took 4 bases from V and 1 from J, leaving 11 bases between them. The CDR3 runs 14 residues. Looked up from germline, CDR1 is SGHDN and CDR2 is FVKESK.

The chain combines TRBV7-3 with TRBJ2-1, with 7 bases identical to TRBD2. The V gene end was trimmed by 2 bases and the J gene end by 8 bases; junction bases not matched to a gene: 9. The germline CDR1 and CDR2 sequences are SGHTA and FQGTGA. This CDR3 spans 15 amino acids. The CDR3 DNA is TGTGCCAGCAGCTTATGGGCGGGGGTAGGGTATGAGCAGTTCTTC. Translating gives CASSLWAGVGYEQFF.